These 27 T cell receptor beta chains share one sample of origin, sequenced in a study of T cell responses to AZD1222 COVID-19 vaccine. Assay used: immunoSEQ multiplex PCR; TCRdb lists only in-frame clones, some missing. The sample records approximately 170,000 clones, approximately 90% being singletons. Source: peripheral blood, taken on day 0 of AZD1222 vaccination. All receptors come from an adult in good health.

The chain employs TRBV11-2 and TRBJ2-5; 7 nucleotides line up with TRBD2. The CDR3 covers 15 residues. Germline V gene lookup returns CDR1 SGHAT and CDR2 FQNNGV. After removal of 2 bases from V and 2 bases from J, the junction contained 5 bases not matched to a gene. The CDR3 loop reads CASSLTGRIQETQYF. Here the CDR3 DNA reads TGTGCCAGCAGCTTAACCGGGAGGATACAAGAGACCCAGTACTTC.

J is TRBJ2-1 and V is TRBV19, with 11 bases matching TRBD2. Germline loops: CDR1 LNHDA, CDR2 SQIVND (reference sequence). The ends lost 8 bases at V and 5 bases at J; junction bases unmatched: 8. There are 15 residues in the CDR3. The CDR3 sequence is CASQLGLAVHNEQFF. CDR3 in DNA: TGTGCCAGTCAGCTGGGACTAGCGGTCCACAATGAGCAGTTCTTC.

This chain links TRBV2 with TRBJ2-5; 8 nucleotides match TRBD1. With 7 bases clipped from V and 5 bases from J, the junction kept 6 bases outside the gene matches. The CDR3 runs 13 residues. Germline CDR1 reads SNHLY; CDR2 reads FYNNEI. CDR3 nucleotide sequence: TGTGCCAGCACAGGGGGCAGGTTGGAGACCCAGTACTTC. Its protein product is CASTGGRLETQYF.

The CDR3 nucleotides read TGTGCCAGCAGTTTTCTCGGGGAGCTGTTTTTT. As protein: CASSFLGELFF. The rearrangement uses TRBV12-3 or TRBV12-4 and TRBJ2-2, with D uncertain. The V gene lost 3 bases and the J gene lost 7 bases, with 3 bases spanning the gap. There are 11 residues in the CDR3.

The CDR3 DNA follows: TGTGCCAGCAGCCCGGCAGATACGCAGTATTTT. It translates to CASSPADTQYF. The chain joins TRBV7-8 to TRBJ2-3; D is uncertain. The length of the CDR3 is 11 residues. CDR1 SGHVS and CDR2 FQNEAQ come from the germline V gene. Deletions cut 5 bases from V and 4 bases from J, with 4 bases between.

The chain has TRBV7-9 and TRBJ1-2; 8 bases match TRBD1. Unmatched junction bases numbered 8, after V lost 4 bases and J lost 7 bases. The CDR3 is 14 residues long. Germline CDR1 and CDR2: SEHNR and FQNEAQ (reference sequence). In nucleotides, the CDR3 is TGTGCCAGCAGCTCGGACAGGGACTTTTTTGGCTACACCTTC. It yields the protein CASSSDRDFFGYTF.

The chain employs TRBV7-9 and TRBJ2-3; D perhaps matches TRBD1 (5 bases). Germline CDR1 SEHNR, CDR2 FQNEAQ (reference sequence). CDR3 length equals 13 residues. V lost 8 bases and J lost 4, with 13 bases in between. The CDR3 coding sequence is TGTGCCAGCCAGGGCAGGGCAGCAGATACGCAGTATTTT. Translation: CASQGRAADTQYF.

J is TRBJ1-2 and V is TRBV9; D call uncertain. The germline CDR1 and CDR2 sequences are SGDLS and YYNGEE. Trimming cost V 4 bases and J 8 bases, with 9 bases left between them. The length of the CDR3 is 11 residues. The DNA of the CDR3 is TGTGCCAGCAGCTCAAATTGGGGCTACACCTTC. It specifies CASSSNWGYTF.

V is TRBV14 and J is TRBJ2-7, with 12 bases lining up with TRBD2. CDR3 length: 15 residues. The ends lost 4 bases at V and 3 bases at J; junction bases unmatched: 4. Germline CDR1 and CDR2: SGHDN and FVKESK. The CDR3: CASSRLAGAHYEQYF. The DNA for the CDR3 is TGTGCCAGCAGCCGACTAGCGGGAGCCCACTACGAGCAGTACTTC.

The chain is built from TRBV11-2 and TRBJ2-7; 9 bases match TRBD2. The length of the CDR3 is 14 residues. The V gene's germline CDR1 is SGHAT and CDR2 FQNNGV. Trimming cost V 8 bases and J 7 bases; bases outside gene matches: 12. Written as DNA, the CDR3 is TGTGCCAGCTCGAGGCCCAGCGGGAGGCTTGAGCAGTACTTC. Translation: CASSRPSGRLEQYF.

This chain uses TRBV27 with TRBJ1-1; D remains ambiguous. CDR3 length: 11 residues. Germline CDR1 is MNHEY and CDR2 is SMNVEV (reference sequence). Trimming removed 3 bases at V and 8 bases at J, with 7 bases between. This CDR3 reads CASSFGQEAFF. The DNA for the CDR3 is TGTGCCAGCAGTTTTGGGCAGGAAGCTTTCTTT.

The chain links TRBV11-2 to TRBJ2-5, with D maybe TRBD1 (5 bases). Germline lookup yields CDR1 SGHAT and CDR2 FQNNGV. The ends were cut back, 8 bases at V and 4 bases at J, with 20 bases in the middle. The CDR3 covers 15 residues. CDR3 loop: CASREGAGLSETQYF. CDR3 DNA: TGTGCCAGCCGAGAAGGGGCAGGGCTATCAGAGACCCAGTACTTC. Filled out from reference TRBV11-2 and TRBJ2-5, the complete variable domain reads EAGVAQSPRYKIIEKRQSVAFWCNPISGHATLYWYQQILGQGPKLLIQFQNNGVVDDSQLPKDRFSAERLKGVDSTLKIQPAKLEDSAVYLCASREGAGLSETQYFGPGTRLLVL.

CDR3 sequence (DNA): TGTGCCAGCAGCCAGAGGGAGGTTAACAATGAGCAGTTCTTC. It translates to CASSQREVNNEQFF. The V gene is TRBV7-9, the J gene TRBJ2-1; D may be TRBD2 (6 bases). V dropped 5 bases and J dropped 5 bases, with 13 bases sitting between them. CDR1 and CDR2 from the germline V gene are SEHNR and FQNEAQ (reference sequence). The CDR3 is 14 amino acids.

This chain connects TRBV27 to TRBJ2-1; D possibly corresponds to TRBD2 (6 bases). The CDR3 extends over 17 amino acids. Germline lookup yields CDR1 MNHEY and CDR2 SMNVEV (reference sequence). V lost 0 bases, J lost 6 bases, and 18 bases lay in between. In nucleotides, the CDR3 is TGTGCCAGCAGTTTATCGCTCGGAGGGGTCGGTGTCAATGAGCAGTTCTTC. Its translation: CASSLSLGGVGVNEQFF.

The V gene is TRBV9, the J gene TRBJ2-1; tentative D call: TRBD1 (5 bases). The ends were cut back, 0 bases at V and 8 bases at J, with 15 bases in the middle. The germline V gene encodes CDR1 SGDLS and CDR2 YYNGEE. This CDR3 is built from 15 residues. The CDR3 loop reads CASSVAQGQGHEQFF. The DNA for the CDR3 is TGTGCCAGCAGCGTAGCCCAGGGTCAGGGTCATGAGCAGTTCTTC.

V and J are TRBV3-1 (or the pseudogene TRBV3-2) and TRBJ2-1; TRBD1 matches 10 bases. Trimming removed 2 bases from V and 5 bases from J; junction bases left unmatched: 3. The CDR3 is made up of 15 amino acids. CDR1 is LGHDT and CDR2 is YNNKEL in the germline V gene (reference sequence). The CDR3, as DNA: TGTGCCAGCAGCCAATGGGACAGGGGCCACAATGAGCAGTTCTTC. This sequence encodes CASSQWDRGHNEQFF.

This chain links TRBV27 with TRBJ2-7, with D unresolved. Germline V gene sequence: CDR1 MNHEY, CDR2 SMNVEV (reference sequence). Trimming shortened V by 1 base and J by 0 bases, and 7 bases separated the two germline ends. The CDR3 runs 14 residues. The CDR3 DNA is TGTGCCAGCAGTTTATTTCCGGGCTCCTACGAGCAGTACTTC. Protein sequence: CASSLFPGSYEQYF.

This clone has a single count. This sequence joins TRBV29-1 and TRBJ2-1; D ambiguous. This CDR3 is 10 amino acids long. The V gene lost 7 bases and the J gene lost 5 bases, with 6 bases spanning the gap. Germline V gene lookup returns CDR1 SQVTM and CDR2 ANQGSEA. CDR3 protein: CSASHNEQFF. The CDR3 nucleotides are TGCAGCGCGTCCCACAATGAGCAGTTCTTC.

The V call is TRBV20-1, the J call TRBJ2-7; weak D call: TRBD1 (6 bases). Germline V gives CDR1 DFQATT, CDR2 SNEGSKA (reference sequence). Trimming cost V 6 bases and J 6 bases, with 12 bases left between them. The CDR3 is 11 residues long. The CDR3 spells CSAKPGAEQYF. Here the CDR3 DNA reads TGCAGTGCAAAGCCAGGGGCCGAGCAGTACTTC.

In its sample, this clone was seen once. The chain couples TRBV2 to TRBJ1-1; D call uncertain. CDR1 is SNHLY and CDR2 is FYNNEI in the germline V gene. This CDR3 region has 13 residues. Trimming removed 4 bases at V and 0 bases at J, with 6 bases between. The CDR3 DNA reads TGTGCCAGCAGTGTGACATTGAACACTGAAGCTTTCTTT. The encoded protein is CASSVTLNTEAFF.

The chain carries TRBV5-1 and TRBJ1-6, with D maybe TRBD1 (5 bases). V shed 0 bases and J shed 7 bases, with 8 bases lying between them. CDR1 and CDR2 from the germline V gene are SGHRS and YFSETQ. The CDR3 runs to 14 residues. The CDR3 loop reads CASSLAQGNSPLHF. The CDR3, as DNA: TGCGCCAGCAGCTTGGCTCAGGGCAATTCACCCCTCCACTTT.

DNA of the CDR3: TGCGCCAGCAGCCCTGTGAGGGTGAACACTGAAGCTTTCTTT. This sequence encodes CASSPVRVNTEAFF. The rearrangement uses TRBV5-1 and TRBJ1-1; D is ambiguous. Trimming removed 4 bases from V and 0 bases from J, with 10 bases in between. The CDR3 length is 14 residues. The germline V gene has CDR1 SGHRS and CDR2 YFSETQ.

The rearrangement links TRBV18 to TRBJ1-5; no firm D call. CDR1 and CDR2 (germline): KGHSH, LQKENI. The CDR3 has 15 amino acids. V shed 1 base and J shed 0 bases, with 7 bases lying between them. CDR3: CASSPRIDSNQPQHF. CDR3 DNA: TGTGCCAGCTCACCACGAATAGATAGCAATCAGCCCCAGCATTTT.

The V call is TRBV5-1, the J call TRBJ1-6, with TRBD1 matching over 7 bases. The CDR3 loop spans 15 amino acids. The trim removed 4 bases at V and 8 bases at J, leaving 9 bases unmatched. Germline CDR1 is SGHRS and CDR2 is YFSETQ. The DNA for the CDR3 is TGCGCCAGCAGCGACCCGACAGGGATACATTCACCCCTCCACTTT. This codes for CASSDPTGIHSPLHF.

The table lists this clone with a count of one. V is TRBV5-6 and J is TRBJ1-5, with 7 bases lining up with TRBD1. With 1 base clipped from V and 3 bases from J, the junction kept 7 bases outside the gene matches. The CDR3 is 16 amino acids. Germline V gene sequence: CDR1 SGHDT, CDR2 YYEEEE. CDR3 nucleotides: TGTGCCAGCAGCTTGTATGGAACAGGGGTCAATCAGCCCCAGCATTTT. Translating gives CASSLYGTGVNQPQHF.

The chain has TRBV5-1 and TRBJ2-1; maybe TRBD2 (7 bases). The ends were cut back, 1 base at V and 4 bases at J, with 15 bases in the middle. Germline V gene lookup returns CDR1 SGHRS and CDR2 YFSETQ. The length of the CDR3 is 16 residues. The CDR3 sequence: CASSLWAGEGYNEQFF. In DNA form, the CDR3 reads TGCGCCAGCAGCTTGTGGGCAGGGGAGGGATACAATGAGCAGTTCTTC.

The CDR3 loop reads CASSIQSNYGYTF. The DNA of the CDR3 is TGTGCCAGCAGCATACAGAGTAACTATGGCTACACCTTC. The chain has TRBV11-2 and TRBJ1-2, with D uncertain. V dropped 5 bases and J dropped 1 base, with 8 bases sitting between them. The germline gives CDR1 SGHAT, CDR2 FQNNGV. CDR3 size: 13 residues.